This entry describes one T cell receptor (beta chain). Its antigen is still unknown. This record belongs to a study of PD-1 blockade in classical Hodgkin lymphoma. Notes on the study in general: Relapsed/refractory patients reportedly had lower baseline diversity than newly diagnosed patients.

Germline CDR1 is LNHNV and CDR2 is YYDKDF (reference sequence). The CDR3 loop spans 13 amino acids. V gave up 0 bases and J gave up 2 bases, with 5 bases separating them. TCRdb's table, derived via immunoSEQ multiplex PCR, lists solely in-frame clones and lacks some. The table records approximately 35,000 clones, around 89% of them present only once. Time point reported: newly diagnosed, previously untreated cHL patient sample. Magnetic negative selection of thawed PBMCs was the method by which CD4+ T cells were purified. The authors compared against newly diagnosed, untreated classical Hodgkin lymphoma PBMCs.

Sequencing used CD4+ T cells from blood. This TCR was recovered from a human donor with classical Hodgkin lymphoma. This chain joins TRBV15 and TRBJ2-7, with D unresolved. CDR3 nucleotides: TGTGCCACCAGCAGAGATTTAACCTACGAGCAGTACTTC. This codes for CATSRDLTYEQYF. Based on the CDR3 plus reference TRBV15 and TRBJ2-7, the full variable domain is DAMVIQNPRYQVTQFGKPVTLSCSQTLNHNVMYWYQQKSSQAPKLLFHYYDKDFNNEADTPDNFQSRRPNTSFCFLDIRSPGLGDTAMYLCATSRDLTYEQYFGPGTRLTVT.